The clone carrying this T cell receptor beta chain occurred once. The sample comes from a study of blood T cell repertoires in COVID-19. As for the study in general: Spain, Italy and the United States supplied samples that represented acute and convalescent COVID-19. From T cells, B-cell-depleted T cells, or PBMCs came the material, which was cDNA or gDNA.

Grouping used clinical history reported by participants in a survey and questionnaire. During the 2 weeks before they entered the study, exposed participants had met someone with a PCR-confirmed or clinician-diagnosed COVID-19 case. Here immunoSEQ multiplex PCR was the method, and the copy in TCRdb shows in-frame clones only, minus some. The table has fewer than 150,000 clones, under 90% seen once; the top ten hold roughly 1.7%. Source material: PBMCs or T cells enriched from blood (not recorded which). This TCR came from a woman younger than 35 who had been exposed to COVID-19.

CDR3 amino acids: CASSLAGLGVSNEQFF. The CDR3 nucleotides are TGCGCCAGCAGTCTTGCCGGACTAGGGGTTTCCAATGAGCAGTTCTTC. The chain carries TRBV4-1 and TRBJ2-1; 7 bases are a match to TRBD2. V dropped 6 bases and J dropped 6; count of bases not matched to a gene: 14. Germline values: CDR1 MGHRA, CDR2 YSYEKL. The CDR3 sequence is 16 residues long.